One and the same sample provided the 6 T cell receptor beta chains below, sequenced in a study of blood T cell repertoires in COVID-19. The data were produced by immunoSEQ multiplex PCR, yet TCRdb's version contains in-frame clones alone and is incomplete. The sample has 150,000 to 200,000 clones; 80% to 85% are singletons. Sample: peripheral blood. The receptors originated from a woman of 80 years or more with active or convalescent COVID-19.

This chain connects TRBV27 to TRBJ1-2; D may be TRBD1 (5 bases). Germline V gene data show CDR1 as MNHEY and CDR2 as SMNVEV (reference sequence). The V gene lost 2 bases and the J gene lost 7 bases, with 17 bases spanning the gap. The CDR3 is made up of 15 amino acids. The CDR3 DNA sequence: TGTGCCAGCAGTTTAGCCGTCGGGGGACTCCGTGGCTACACCTTC. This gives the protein CASSLAVGGLRGYTF.

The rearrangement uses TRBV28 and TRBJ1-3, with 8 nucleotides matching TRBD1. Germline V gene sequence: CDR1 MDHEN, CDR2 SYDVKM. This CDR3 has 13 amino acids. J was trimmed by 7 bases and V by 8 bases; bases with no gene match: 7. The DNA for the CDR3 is TGTGCCAGCCGAGCTCAGGGGGCGAACACCATATATTTT. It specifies CASRAQGANTIYF.

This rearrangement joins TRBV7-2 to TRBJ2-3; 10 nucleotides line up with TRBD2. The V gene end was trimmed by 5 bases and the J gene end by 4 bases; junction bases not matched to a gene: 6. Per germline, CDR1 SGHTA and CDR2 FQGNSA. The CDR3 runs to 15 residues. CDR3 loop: CASSISGGGADTQYF. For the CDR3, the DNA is TGTGCCAGCAGCATAAGCGGGGGGGGCGCAGATACGCAGTATTTT.

Here the CDR3 DNA reads TGCGCCAGCAGCCAGGGACAGATAAACACTGAAGCTTTCTTT. Protein product: CASSQGQINTEAFF. The chain recombines TRBV5-1 with TRBJ1-1, with 7 bases aligning to TRBD1. Per germline, CDR1 SGHRS and CDR2 YFSETQ. The trim removed 4 bases at V and 2 bases at J, leaving 5 bases unmatched. The CDR3 has 14 amino acids.

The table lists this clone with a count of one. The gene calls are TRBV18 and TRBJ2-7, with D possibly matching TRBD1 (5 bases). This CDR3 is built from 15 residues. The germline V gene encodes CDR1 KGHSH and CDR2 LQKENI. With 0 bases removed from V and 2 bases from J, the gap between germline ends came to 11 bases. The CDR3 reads CASSPPGRGTYEQYF. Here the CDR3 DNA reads TGTGCCAGCTCACCACCTGGTAGGGGCACCTACGAGCAGTACTTC.

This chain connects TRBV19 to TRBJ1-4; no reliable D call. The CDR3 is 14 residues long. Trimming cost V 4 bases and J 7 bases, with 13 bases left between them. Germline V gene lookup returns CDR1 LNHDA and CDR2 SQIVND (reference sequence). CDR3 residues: CASSSQPRSEKLFF. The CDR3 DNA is TGTGCCAGTAGTAGCCAACCTCGGAGTGAAAAACTGTTTTTT.